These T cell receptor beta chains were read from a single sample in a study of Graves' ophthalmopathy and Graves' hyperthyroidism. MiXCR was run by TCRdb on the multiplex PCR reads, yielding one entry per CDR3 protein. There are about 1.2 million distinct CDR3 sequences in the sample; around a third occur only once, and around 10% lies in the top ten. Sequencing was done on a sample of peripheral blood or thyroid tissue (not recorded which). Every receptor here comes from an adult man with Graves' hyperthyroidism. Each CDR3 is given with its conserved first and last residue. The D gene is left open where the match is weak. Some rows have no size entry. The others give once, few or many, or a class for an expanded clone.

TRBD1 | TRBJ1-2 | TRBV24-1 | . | CATSAGSTGDGYTF | TGTGCCACCAGTGCTGGATCAACAGGGGATGGCTACACCTTC
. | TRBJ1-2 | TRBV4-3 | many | CASSQETSYGYTF | TGCGCCAGCAGCCAGGAGACAAGCTACGGCTACACCTTC
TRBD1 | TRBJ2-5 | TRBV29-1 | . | CSVVKQGAGLGTQYF | TGCAGCGTTGTAAAACAGGGGGCCGGATTAGGGACCCAGTACTTC
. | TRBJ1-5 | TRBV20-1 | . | CSAPGGGTRQPQHF | TGCAGTGCTCCCGGCGGGGGGACACGGCAGCCCCAGCATTTT
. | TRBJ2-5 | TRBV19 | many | CASSKEQASPQYF | TGTGCCAGTAGTAAAGAACAGGCCTCCCCACAGTACTTC
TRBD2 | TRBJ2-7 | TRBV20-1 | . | CSANPLAGEPYEQYF | TGCAGTGCTAATCCTCTAGCGGGAGAGCCCTACGAGCAGTACTTC
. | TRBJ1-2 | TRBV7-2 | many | CASSSYGGGYTF | TGTGCCAGCAGCTCTTACGGCGGCGGCTACACCTTC
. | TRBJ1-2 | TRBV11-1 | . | CAWSRDRTDGVGYTF | TGTGCCTGGAGTAGGGACCGTACGGACGGAGTTGGCTACACCTTC
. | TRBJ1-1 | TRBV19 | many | CASSTDSLNTEAFF | TGTGCCAGTAGTACGGACAGCCTGAACACTGAAGCTTTCTTT
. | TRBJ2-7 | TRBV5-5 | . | CASSLVQQVYEQYF | TGTGCCAGCAGCTTGGTTCAGCAAGTCTACGAGCAGTACTTC
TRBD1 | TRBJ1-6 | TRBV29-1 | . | CSVKDRGRNSPLHF | TGCAGCGTTAAGGACAGGGGCCGTAATTCACCCCTCCACTTT
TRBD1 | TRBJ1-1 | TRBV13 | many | CASSSTGVSTEAFF | TGTGCCAGCAGCTCGACAGGGGTCTCGACTGAAGCTTTCTTT
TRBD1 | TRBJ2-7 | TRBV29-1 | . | CNVERGGQGLDEQYF | TGCAACGTTGAACGTGGGGGACAGGGCCTGGACGAGCAGTACTTC
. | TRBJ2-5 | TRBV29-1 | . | CSVVRNTGTLEFQYF | TGCAGCGTTGTGCGGAACACCGGGACACTGGAATTCCAGTACTTC
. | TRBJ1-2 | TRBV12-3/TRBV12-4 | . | CASSPPRGQRIGYTF | TGTGCCAGCAGTCCACCCCGAGGACAGAGGATCGGCTACACCTTC
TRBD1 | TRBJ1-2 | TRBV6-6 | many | CASYRGRANYGYTF | TGTGCCAGCTACAGGGGCAGGGCTAACTATGGCTACACCTTC
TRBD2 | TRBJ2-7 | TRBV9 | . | CASSEGSGIDEQYF | TGTGCCAGCAGCGAGGGAAGCGGGATCGACGAGCAGTACTTC
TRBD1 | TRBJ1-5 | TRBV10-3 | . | CAISEDRALNQPQHF | TGTGCCATCAGTGAAGACAGGGCCCTCAATCAGCCCCAGCATTTT
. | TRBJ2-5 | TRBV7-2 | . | CASSLSDRNRETQYF | TGTGCCAGCAGCTTATCGGACCGAAATCGGGAGACCCAGTACTTC
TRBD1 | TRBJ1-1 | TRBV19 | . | CASSIGRGRGGLAEAFF | TGTGCCAGTAGTATTGGCAGGGGGCGCGGTGGCTTGGCTGAAGCTTTCTTT
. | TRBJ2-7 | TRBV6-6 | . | CATKAGYEQYF | TGTGCCACCAAAGCAGGGTACGAGCAGTACTTC
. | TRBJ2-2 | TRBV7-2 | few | CASSVTRVAAGELFF | TGTGCCAGCAGCGTAACGCGGGTCGCGGCCGGGGAGCTGTTTTTT
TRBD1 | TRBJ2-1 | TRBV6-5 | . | CASSYGGQGVNEQFF | TGTGCCAGCAGTTACGGTGGACAGGGGGTCAATGAGCAGTTCTTC
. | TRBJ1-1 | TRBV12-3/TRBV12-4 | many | CAAGDGTEAFF | TGTGCCGCAGGGGACGGCACTGAAGCTTTCTTT
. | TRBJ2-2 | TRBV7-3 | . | CATSRDITGSGELFF | TGTGCCACCAGCAGAGATATAACGGGTTCCGGGGAGCTGTTTTTT
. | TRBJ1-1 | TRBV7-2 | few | CASSLPRGRNTEAFF | TGTGCCAGCAGCTTACCCCGCGGACGGAACACTGAAGCTTTCTTT
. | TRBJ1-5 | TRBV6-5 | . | CASRPGTSFPHQPQHF | TGTGCCAGCCGTCCCGGGACCTCATTCCCCCATCAGCCCCAGCATTTT
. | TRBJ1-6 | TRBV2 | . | CASTGAGSPLHF | TGTGCCAGCACAGGGGCGGGTTCACCCCTCCACTTT
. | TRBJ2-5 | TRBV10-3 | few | CASSHLASPQETQYF | TGTGCCAGCAGCCACCTAGCGAGCCCCCAAGAGACCCAGTACTTC
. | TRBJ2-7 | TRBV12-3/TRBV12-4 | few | CASRAFTGTTYEQYF | TGTGCCAGCAGGGCTTTCACGGGTACGACCTACGAGCAGTACTTC
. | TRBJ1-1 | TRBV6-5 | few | CASSFRGGVTEAFF | TGTGCCAGCAGTTTCAGGGGAGGGGTCACTGAAGCTTTCTTT
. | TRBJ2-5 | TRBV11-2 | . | CASSSTLRQLQETQYF | TGTGCCAGCAGCTCAACCCTCCGACAGCTACAAGAGACCCAGTACTTC
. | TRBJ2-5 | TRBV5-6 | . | CASIRSEASQETQYF | TGTGCCAGCATCCGGTCGGAGGCCTCTCAGGAGACCCAGTACTTC
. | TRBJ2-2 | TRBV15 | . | CATSSQGFGTGELFF | TGTGCCACCAGCAGCCAGGGGTTCGGTACCGGGGAGCTGTTTTTT
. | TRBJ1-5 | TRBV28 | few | CASSRRQSYQPQHF | TGTGCCAGCAGTCGACGACAGAGTTATCAGCCCCAGCATTTT
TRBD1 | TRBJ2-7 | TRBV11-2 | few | CASSLGPGQGTYEQYF | TGTGCCAGCAGCTTAGGGCCGGGACAGGGTACCTACGAGCAGTACTTC
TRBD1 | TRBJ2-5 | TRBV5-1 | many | CASMGFGTGQQETQYF | TGCGCCAGCATGGGATTCGGGACAGGCCAACAAGAGACCCAGTACTTC
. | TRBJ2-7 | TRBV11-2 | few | CASSPDVGRTYEQYF | TGTGCCAGCAGCCCGGACGTTGGGAGGACCTACGAGCAGTACTTC
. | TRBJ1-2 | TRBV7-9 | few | CASRPPQGHYGYTF | TGTGCCAGCAGACCCCCCCAGGGTCACTATGGCTACACCTTC
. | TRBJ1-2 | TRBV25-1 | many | CASSEYDREYGYTF | TGTGCCAGCAGTGAATACGACAGAGAGTATGGCTACACCTTC
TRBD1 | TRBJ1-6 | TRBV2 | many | CASRAHGTGEIILHF | TGTGCCAGCAGGGCCCATGGGACAGGGGAAATTATCCTCCACTTT
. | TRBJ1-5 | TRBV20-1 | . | CSARDWRGGQPQHF | TGCAGTGCTAGAGATTGGAGGGGCGGACAGCCCCAGCATTTT
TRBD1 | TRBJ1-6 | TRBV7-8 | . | CASSHRTGDSPLHF | TGTGCCAGCAGCCATAGGACAGGGGATTCACCCCTCCACTTT
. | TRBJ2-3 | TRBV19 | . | CASSVVGGRMDTQYF | TGTGCCAGTAGCGTTGTCGGGGGTCGGATGGATACGCAGTATTTT
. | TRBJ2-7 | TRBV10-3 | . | CAISESYRQSYEQYF | TGTGCCATCAGTGAGTCTTACCGGCAGTCCTACGAGCAGTACTTC
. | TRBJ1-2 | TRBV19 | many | CASSILGLYGYTF | TGTGCCAGTAGTATACTTGGGCTTTATGGCTACACCTTC
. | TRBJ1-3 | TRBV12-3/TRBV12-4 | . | CASSRKTGSGNTIYF | TGTGCCAGCAGTAGAAAAACAGGTTCTGGAAACACCATATATTTT
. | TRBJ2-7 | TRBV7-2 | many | CASSSVSYEQYF | TGTGCCAGCAGCTCCGTAAGCTACGAGCAGTACTTC
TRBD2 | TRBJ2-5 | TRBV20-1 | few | CSARVSGTQETQYF | TGCAGTGCTAGAGTTAGCGGGACTCAAGAGACCCAGTACTTC
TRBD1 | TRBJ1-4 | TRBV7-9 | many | CASSFGDRNNEKLFF | TGTGCCAGCAGCTTTGGGGACAGGAATAATGAAAAACTGTTTTTT
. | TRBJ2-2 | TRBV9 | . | CASSAGQPRWELFF | TGTGCCAGCAGCGCCGGACAGCCCCGATGGGAGCTGTTTTTT
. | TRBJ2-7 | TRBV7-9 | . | CASSQDLGRFEQYF | TGCGCCAGCAGCCAAGATTTGGGCAGGTTTGAGCAGTACTTC
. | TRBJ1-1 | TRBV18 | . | CASSPSATEAFF | TGTGCCAGCTCACCGTCGGCCACTGAAGCTTTCTTT
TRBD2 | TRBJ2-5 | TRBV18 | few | CASSPRGLAGGETQYF | TGTGCCAGCTCACCACGGGGACTAGCGGGAGGAGAGACCCAGTACTTC